This TCR beta chain was found in a study of shared clonotypes between healthy human individuals (dated by TCRdb to 2018 to 2020). For the wider study: The cohort included three men and two women between 18 and 49 years of age. Leukapheresis yielded between about 0.9 and 9.5 billion PBMCs per donor. Different laboratories and diverse techniques were used to prepare libraries and sequence TCR repertoires, to increase sequencing depth and limit assay-specific biases. For each donor, CD4 naive and CD4 memory were each run on three plates, CD8 naive on two plates, and CD8 memory on one plate. The study deeply sequenced blood TCR repertoires of about 5 healthy adults to estimate repertoire size and the extent of clonotype sharing between individuals.

Using the deep immunoSEQ assay, TCR CDR3 regions were amplified from genomic DNA by multiplex PCR. Extracted genomic DNA from each cell subset was spread evenly across all wells of several immunoSEQ 96-well plates, with each plate serving as a replicate. For sorted subsets, about 220 ng of genomic DNA, equivalent to 30,000 or so T cell genomes, went into each replicate PCR. Purified libraries were measured with a Qubit 3.0 fluorometer, size-checked on a Bioanalyzer 2100, and measured again with the KAPA Library Quantification kit. Every immunoSEQ 96-well plate was sequenced on a dedicated single-read 150-cycle Illumina NextSeq 550 flow cell. Processing in the source paper ran as follows. The immunoSEQ output contained only junctional sequences without quality scores, so filtering could not match that applied to full-length reads. Sequences were annotated with PyIR, a Python wrapper for IgBLAST v1.9, and V/J genes and CDR3 were assigned using IMGT germline references. Reads were removed for weak V/J assignments (E-value above 1e-6), missing CDR3, stop codons, out-of-frame junctions, or ambiguous translated residues. A V3J clonotype was defined by an identical inferred V gene, J gene, and CDR3 amino acid sequence. To compute the percentage overlap between repertoires, the number of shared unique clonotypes was divided by the size of the smaller repertoire. Three approaches were used to assess repertoire richness: RTK rarefaction, the Chao1 estimator, and Recon v2.1 estimates of unobserved clonotypes. For all TCRbeta clonotypes obtained by the gDNA method from several donors, generation probabilities were computed with OLGA. TCRdb obtained this table from immuneACCESS and retained in-frame rearrangements with V and J assigned. These tables miss some clones; where compared with another copy, unresolved V genes account for less than half of the shortfall, and the remainder is unexplained. That table gives V, J and clone size, and the DNA gave D and trimming. The sample profile shows some 1,400,000 clones; roughly 96% of them were found once. The top ten clones comprise 1% to 1.5% of the sample.

Healthy HIV-negative adults with no recently reported acute infections or vaccinations were included as donors. All donors were Caucasian adults living in Nashville, Tennessee, USA. CD4+ T cells were enriched by magnetic negative selection; naive cells were then positively selected on CD45RA, and the negative fraction formed the memory subset. Blood was obtained by leukapheresis, after which PBMCs were separated by Ficoll-Histopaque density gradient centrifugation and cryopreserved in liquid nitrogen vapor phase. Purity and quantity of every magnetically sorted T cell population were checked by analytical flow cytometry. Genomic DNA was isolated from every sorted fraction and measured by UV absorbance on a Nanodrop 2000c. V and J lose 2 bases and 7 bases, and a span of 8 bases separates them. The CDR1 and CDR2 encoded by the germline V gene are SGHRS and YFSETQ. The CDR3 has 12 amino acids, counting the end cysteine and phenylalanine. The only DNA kept is the CDR3, 36 bases in frame from the first base.

General conclusions and limits of the study: Rarefaction of sorted-subset datasets indicated incomplete sequencing despite the large sequencing depth. Pairwise subsampling led to the expectation that sequencing depth would affect the degree of clonotype sharing among donors. Naive subsets generally had larger estimated clonotype richness than memory subsets. Sharing across a few donors was observed for around 5% of naive CD4, 3% to 3.5% of naive CD8, about 2.5% of memory CD4, and roughly 0.43% of memory CD8 clonotypes. Compared with non-shared clonotypes, the clonotypes found in all four sorted-subset donors had higher generation probabilities. Sampling was limited to blood, and TCR repertoires in tissue likely differ from TCR repertoires in blood. The genetic and exposure-history diversity represented was limited by the small number of donors.

A note on this clone: The antigen it binds to is not known. No quality values exist for individual bases; no much larger clone is one base distant.

This TCR came from a man aged 25 to 40 in good health. The chain joins TRBV5-1 to TRBJ2-3; possibly the D gene is TRBD1, per 6 matching bases. Sequencing used naive CD4+ T cells sorted from blood. Explained via the paper, the cell subset or site label denotes: CD45RA+ positively selected. Here the CDR3 is given as CASSLDRHTQYF. The sequenced DNA is TGCGCCAGCAGCTTAGACAGGCATACGCAGTATTTT. Where the CDR3 stops, the reference TRBV5-1 and TRBJ2-3 genes take over; the full variable domain is KAGVTQTPRYLIKTRGQQVTLSCSPISGHRSVSWYQQTPGQGLQFLFEYFSETQRNKGNFPGRFSGRQFSNSRSEMNVSTLELGDSALYLCASSLDRHTQYFGPGTRLTVL.